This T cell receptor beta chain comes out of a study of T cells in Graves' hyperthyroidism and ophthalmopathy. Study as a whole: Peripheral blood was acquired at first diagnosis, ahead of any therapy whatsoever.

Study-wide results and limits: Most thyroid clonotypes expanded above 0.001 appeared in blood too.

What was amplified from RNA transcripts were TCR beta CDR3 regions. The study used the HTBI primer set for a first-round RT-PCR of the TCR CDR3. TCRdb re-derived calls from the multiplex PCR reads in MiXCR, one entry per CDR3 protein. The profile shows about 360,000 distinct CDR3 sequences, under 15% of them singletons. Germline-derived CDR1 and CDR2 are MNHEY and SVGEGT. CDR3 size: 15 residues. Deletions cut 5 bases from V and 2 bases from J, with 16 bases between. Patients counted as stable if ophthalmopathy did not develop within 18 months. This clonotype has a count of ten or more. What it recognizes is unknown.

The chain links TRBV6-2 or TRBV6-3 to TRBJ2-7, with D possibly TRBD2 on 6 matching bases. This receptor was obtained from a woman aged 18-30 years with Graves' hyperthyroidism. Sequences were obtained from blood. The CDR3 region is CASSPGTANPYEQYF. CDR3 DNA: TGTGCCAGCAGTCCCGGGACTGCCAATCCCTACGAGCAGTACTTC.